These 27 T cell receptor beta chains were all obtained from the same sample, sequenced in a study of T cell responses to AZD1222 COVID-19 vaccine. TCRdb's table, derived via immunoSEQ multiplex PCR, lists solely in-frame clones and lacks some. The sample carries roughly 80,000 clones, 90% recorded once. The source material was peripheral blood, sampled 28 days after the second AZD1222 dose. Receptor source: an adult who received the AZD1222 COVID-19 vaccine.

The CDR3 nucleotides are TGTGCCAGCTCACCACGGACGGGAGATTTCTATGGCTACACCTTC. This gives the protein CASSPRTGDFYGYTF. The genes are TRBV18 and TRBJ1-2; the D is unclear. This CDR3 contains 15 residues. Trimming stripped 1 base from V and 4 bases from J, with 13 bases between. From germline, CDR1 is KGHSH and CDR2 LQKENI.

CDR3 sequence (DNA): TGTGCCTGGATGAGGACTAGCGGGAGAGAGCAGTTCTTC. As protein: CAWMRTSGREQFF. V is TRBV30 and J is TRBJ2-1; 13 bases are shared with TRBD2. Per the germline V gene, CDR1 is GTSNPN and CDR2 is SVGIG (reference sequence). V trimming: 4 bases; J trimming: 10 bases; junction bases outside the gene matches: 4. CDR3 length: 13 amino acids.

The V call is TRBV11-2, the J call TRBJ2-2, with TRBD1 matching over 9 bases. Germline V gene lookup returns CDR1 SGHAT and CDR2 FQNNGV. V trimming: 4 bases; J trimming: 4 bases; junction bases outside the gene matches: 4. The CDR3 is 15 amino acids. CDR3 sequence (DNA): TGTGCCAGCAGCTGGGGACAGGGACTCACCGGGGAGCTGTTTTTT. It specifies CASSWGQGLTGELFF.

This chain uses TRBV5-6 with TRBJ2-2, with TRBD2 identical over 10 bases. The V gene's germline CDR1 is SGHDT and CDR2 YYEEEE. The trim removed 4 bases at V and 0 bases at J, leaving 3 bases unmatched. The CDR3 length is 16 residues. For the CDR3, the DNA is TGTGCCAGCAGCCCCGGGACTAGCGCGAACACCGGGGAGCTGTTTTTT. Its translation is CASSPGTSANTGELFF.

The CDR3 protein is CASTPGLEFNQPQHF. CDR3 sequence (DNA): TGTGCCAGCACTCCTGGGCTCGAGTTCAATCAGCCCCAGCATTTT. V gene TRBV28 combines with J gene TRBJ1-5; unclear D gene. The CDR3 runs 15 residues. From germline, CDR1 is MDHEN and CDR2 SYDVKM. Trimming took 7 bases from V and 3 from J, leaving 16 bases between them.

V usage is TRBV4-1 and J usage is TRBJ1-1; 9 bases line up with TRBD1. V dropped 3 bases and J dropped 1; count of bases not matched to a gene: 15. Germline V CDR1 and CDR2: MGHRA, YSYEKL. This CDR3 spans 19 amino acids. CDR3 coding DNA: TGCGCCAGCAGCCACCAGAGGCACCGGACAGGGGCCCAGAACACTGAAGCTTTCTTT. Residues: CASSHQRHRTGAQNTEAFF.

The genes are TRBV7-2 and TRBJ2-7; 10 nucleotides align to TRBD2. The CDR3 totals 15 residues. V lost 2 bases, J lost 2 bases, and 3 bases stayed unmatched. Germline values: CDR1 SGHTA, CDR2 FQGNSA. The CDR3 nucleotides read TGTGCCAGCAGCTTATCTAGCGGGAGAGCCTACGAGCAGTACTTC. This sequence encodes CASSLSSGRAYEQYF. The full variable domain, its missing parts supplied by reference TRBV7-2 and TRBJ2-7, is GAGVSQSPSNKVTEKGKDVELRCDPISGHTALYWYRQSLGQGLEFLIYFQGNSAPDKSGLPSDRFSAERTGGSVSTLTIQRTQQEDSAVYLCASSLSSGRAYEQYFGPGTRLTVT.

The table lists this clone with a count of one. This rearrangement joins TRBV6-5 to TRBJ1-2; D ambiguous. The CDR3 loop spans 15 amino acids. Germline V gene data show CDR1 as MNHEY and CDR2 as SVGAGI. V was clipped by 5 bases and J by 5 bases, with 18 bases between them. CDR3 in DNA: TGTGCCAGCAGTACCGGCAGAACGTCTATATATGGCTACACCTTC. It is translated as CASSTGRTSIYGYTF.

The rearrangement joins TRBV18 to TRBJ2-5; D is undetermined. This CDR3 is built from 13 residues. Trimming left V 6 bases short and J 3 bases short, with 11 bases between. Germline V gene lookup returns CDR1 KGHSH and CDR2 LQKENI. CDR3 bases: TGTGCCAGCTCGCCTCAATTTAAAGAGACCCAGTACTTC. This translates into CASSPQFKETQYF.

The chain couples TRBV7-9 to TRBJ1-3; no reliable D call. The CDR3 runs to 13 residues. Trimming pared 3 bases from V and 4 bases from J, leaving 7 bases between. CDR1 is SEHNR and CDR2 is FQNEAQ in the germline V gene (reference sequence). The CDR3 sequence: CASSFDTGNTIYF. The CDR3 nucleotides read TGTGCCAGCAGCTTCGACACAGGAAACACCATATATTTT.

The CDR3 protein is CASRKTGGGYNEQFF. CDR3 nucleotides: TGTGCCAGCCGCAAAACAGGGGGCGGATACAATGAGCAGTTCTTC. The rearrangement uses TRBV7-3 and TRBJ2-1; 9 bases are shared with TRBD1. From germline, CDR1 is SGHTA and CDR2 FQGTGA. The CDR3 totals 15 residues. V shed 8 bases and J 4 bases; nucleotides not matched to a gene: 9.

Only a few counts were recorded for this clone. V is TRBV27 and J is TRBJ2-7, with D possibly TRBD2 on 6 matching bases. CDR3 length: 15 amino acids. With 6 bases removed from V and 3 bases from J, the gap between germline ends came to 18 bases. Germline V lookup: CDR1 MNHEY, CDR2 SMNVEV (reference sequence). CDR3 region: CASSRRPGVGYEQYF. The CDR3 DNA reads as TGTGCCAGCAGCCGCCGTCCGGGGGTAGGCTACGAGCAGTACTTC.

The genes are TRBV27 and TRBJ2-1; the D gene is possibly TRBD1 (5 bases). V was clipped by 0 bases and J by 1 base, with 10 bases between them. The germline V gene encodes CDR1 MNHEY and CDR2 SMNVEV (reference sequence). This CDR3 contains 16 residues. The CDR3 here is CASSLSRGGSYNEQFF. The CDR3 nucleotides read TGTGCCAGCAGTTTATCTAGGGGTGGTTCCTACAATGAGCAGTTCTTC.

V is TRBV2 and J is TRBJ1-5; D perhaps matches TRBD1 (5 bases). Trimming stripped 6 bases from V and 3 bases from J, with 12 bases between. There are 14 residues in the CDR3. Germline V gene data show CDR1 as SNHLY and CDR2 as FYNNEI. CDR3 loop: CASRLGRNNQPQHF. Here the CDR3 DNA reads TGTGCCAGCAGATTGGGACGGAACAATCAGCCCCAGCATTTT.

This chain connects TRBV6-5 to TRBJ2-7, with unresolved D. Germline CDR1 and CDR2: MNHEY and SVGAGI. This CDR3 has 14 amino acids. V was pared by 6 bases and J by 1 base, with 13 bases between. Here the CDR3 DNA reads TGTGCCAGCAGGCGCGTTGAGACGTCCTACGAGCAGTACTTC. This translates into CASRRVETSYEQYF.

The J gene is TRBJ1-1, the V gene TRBV7-6; D gene uncertain. This CDR3 comprises 14 residues. V lost 2 bases and J lost 2, with 9 bases in between. Germline V lookup: CDR1 SGHVS, CDR2 FNYEAQ. CDR3 residues: CASSLSRANTEAFF. CDR3 nucleotides: TGTGCCAGCAGCTTATCGCGTGCTAACACTGAAGCTTTCTTT.

The chain is built from TRBV15 and TRBJ2-1; D not resolved. Germline lookup yields CDR1 LNHNV and CDR2 YYDKDF (reference sequence). The CDR3 totals 13 residues. The V end was cut by 0 bases, the J end by 15 bases, with 15 bases between. CDR3 coding DNA: TGTGCCACCAGCAGAGATCGCTGGCAGCATTCGTTCTTC. This gives the protein CATSRDRWQHSFF.

V gene TRBV6-5 combines with J gene TRBJ1-1; no firm D call. The length of the CDR3 is 13 residues. V lost 7 bases, J lost 3 bases, and 12 bases lay in between. Germline values: CDR1 MNHEY, CDR2 SVGAGI. CDR3 residues: CASTREWDTEAFF. CDR3 nucleotides: TGTGCCAGCACGCGGGAATGGGACACTGAAGCTTTCTTT.

The CDR3 loop reads CASSQGHPNTEAFF. CDR3 DNA: TGTGCCAGCAGCCAGGGACACCCGAACACTGAAGCTTTCTTT. The chain carries TRBV7-6 and TRBJ1-1, with D possibly matching TRBD1 (6 bases). Germline loops: CDR1 SGHVS, CDR2 FNYEAQ. The CDR3 contains 14 residues. Trimming stripped 5 bases from V and 1 base from J, with 11 bases between.

V gene TRBV7-6 combines with J gene TRBJ1-4; D unresolved. V was shortened by 4 bases and J by 5 bases, with 11 bases between the two germline ends. CDR1 and CDR2 (germline): SGHVS, FNYEAQ. This CDR3 contains 14 residues. Written as DNA, the CDR3 is TGTGCCAGCAGCTCAGCACTCGGCAATGAAAAACTGTTTTTT. Amino acid sequence: CASSSALGNEKLFF.

V gene TRBV20-1 combines with J gene TRBJ2-7, with D uncertain. Trimming pared 3 bases from V and 3 bases from J, leaving 18 bases between. The CDR3 is made up of 15 amino acids. The germline V gene encodes CDR1 DFQATT and CDR2 SNEGSKA (reference sequence). CDR3 sequence: CSASPHFQTHYEQYF. The CDR3 region has the DNA TGCAGTGCTAGTCCTCATTTCCAAACCCACTACGAGCAGTACTTC.

This clone was observed a handful of times. The chain combines TRBV3-1 (or the pseudogene TRBV3-2) with TRBJ1-1, with 7 positions matching TRBD1. Germline CDR1 LGHDT, CDR2 YNNKEL (reference sequence). The CDR3 runs to 13 residues. The V gene end was trimmed by 7 bases and the J gene end by 7 bases; junction bases not matched to a gene: 9. The DNA of the CDR3 is TGTGCCAGCACGCCTGACAGGGAAGGTGAAGCTTTCTTT. It specifies CASTPDREGEAFF.

The chain couples TRBV3-1 (or the pseudogene TRBV3-2) to TRBJ2-6; TRBD1 agrees at 9 bases. The CDR3 extends over 18 amino acids. Per germline, CDR1 LGHDT and CDR2 YNNKEL (reference sequence). V was clipped by 4 bases and J by 0 bases; unmatched bases: 7. The CDR3: CASSPRTGAFSGANVLTF. The CDR3 region has the DNA TGTGCCAGCAGCCCGAGGACAGGGGCCTTCTCTGGGGCCAACGTCCTGACTTTC.

The chain couples TRBV27 to TRBJ2-2; TRBD1 agrees at 8 bases. With V trimmed by 3 bases and J by 7 bases, 7 bases remained unmatched. The CDR3 is 15 amino acids. Germline assignment: CDR1 MNHEY and CDR2 SMNVEV (reference sequence). This CDR3 reads CASSLWAGGRGELFF. CDR3 sequence (DNA): TGTGCCAGCAGTTTGTGGGCAGGGGGCCGCGGGGAGCTGTTTTTT.

CDR3 sequence: CASSLGRRSYNEQFF. The CDR3 DNA reads as TGTGCCAGCAGCCTCGGGCGGCGGTCGTACAATGAGCAGTTCTTC. The chain uses TRBV11-3 and TRBJ2-1, with D hard to call. The CDR3 length is 15 residues. The V end was cut by 5 bases, the J end by 4 bases, with 15 bases between. The germline CDR1 and CDR2 sequences are SGHNT and YENEEA.

Only one count was recorded for this clone. The rearrangement links TRBV30 to TRBJ1-2, with D unclear. CDR1 GTSNPN and CDR2 SVGIG come from the germline V gene (reference sequence). The V and J ends lost 4 bases and 2 bases respectively, with 11 bases between them. There are 13 residues in the CDR3. CDR3 sequence reads: CAWTSVANYGYTF. In DNA form, the CDR3 reads TGTGCCTGGACATCCGTAGCCAACTATGGCTACACCTTC.

This clone was seen a handful of times. The V and J genes are TRBV27 and TRBJ1-4, with 10 bases that match TRBD1. The CDR3 length is 16 residues. J gave up 8 bases and V 2 bases, and 8 bases lay outside the gene matches. Germline-derived CDR1 and CDR2 are MNHEY and SMNVEV (reference sequence). The CDR3 loop reads CASSLTTGGSGEKLFF. The CDR3 coding sequence is TGTGCCAGCAGTTTAACGACAGGGGGCTCGGGGGAAAAACTGTTTTTT. Drawing the rest from reference TRBV27 and TRBJ1-4, the complete variable domain is EAQVTQNPRYLITVTGKKLTVTCSQNMNHEYMSWYRQDPGLGLRQIYYSMNVEVTDKGDVPEGYKVSRKEKRNFPLILESPSPNQTSLYFCASSLTTGGSGEKLFFGSGTQLSVL.